This is a list of T cell receptor beta chains from one sample in a study of control samples from healthy donors and cancer patients. TCRdb's table, derived via immunoSEQ multiplex PCR, lists solely in-frame clones and lacks some. The table has roughly 86,000 clones, approximately 93% seen once. Sequencing input: blood. These receptors were obtained from a woman aged 25 to 39 in good health. The conserved cysteine and the conserved F or W are not part of the CDR3 here. The order of the fields is V gene, clone size, J gene, CDR3 protein. Where a row states a size, it is once, few, many or the class of an expanded clone; other rows omit it.

TRBV4-2	once	TRBJ1-1	ASSPGQIYTEAF
TRBV30	NA	TRBJ1-2	AWRDSSVGYT
TRBV6-5	NA	TRBJ1-5	ASSSGTLFNQPQH
TRBV18	NA	TRBJ2-7	ASSPPPTSGDYEQY
TRBV5-1	NA	TRBJ2-1	ASSFIQSSYNEQF
TRBV9	NA	TRBJ1-6	ASSPPGTGGFAPLH
TRBV20-1	NA	TRBJ2-7	SAKDRGRLY
TRBV2	NA	TRBJ1-4	ASSPRQGWAEKLF
TRBV6-6	NA	TRBJ2-1	ASSPFSGRAYNEQF
TRBV7-9	NA	TRBJ2-2	ASSFINTGELF
TRBV7-9	NA	TRBJ2-1	ASYGGHYNEQF
TRBV4-2	NA	TRBJ1-1	ASSQPPTQGIGSEAF
TRBV7-3	NA	TRBJ1-2	ASSLTKDNYGYT
TRBV25-1	NA	TRBJ2-1	ASSAYGAGSYNEQF
TRBV2	NA	TRBJ1-2	ASSDRMGPYGYT
TRBV25-1	NA	TRBJ1-3	ASSWEKGNTIY
TRBV7-9	NA	TRBJ1-4	ASSGAGHENEKLF
TRBV7-9	NA	TRBJ2-4	ASSLGRRGQGVENIQY
TRBV5-1	NA	TRBJ2-7	ASSFNGVPYEQY
TRBV18	NA	TRBJ1-4	ASSPQGNEKLF
TRBV18	once	TRBJ1-1	ASSTGVTEAF
TRBV7-2	NA	TRBJ1-2	ASSTWDRGGYT
TRBV6-5	NA	TRBJ1-2	ASTPRGDRDYGYT
TRBV7-8	NA	TRBJ2-7	ASSQAGGYEQY
TRBV10-3	NA	TRBJ2-1	AISGWGLGLLGEQF
TRBV6-4	NA	TRBJ1-4	ASGWGGVGQGEKLF
TRBV19	NA	TRBJ1-4	ASRPTGTNEKLF
TRBV6-4	NA	TRBJ2-7	ASSDSGELAGTPNAYEQY
TRBV6-5	once	TRBJ1-5	ASSYRGFGNQPQH
TRBV19	NA	TRBJ1-5	ASSIRLQPQH
TRBV13	NA	TRBJ1-3	ASSSRSGTSGNTIY
TRBV5-1	NA	TRBJ1-1	ASSYGTNTEAF
TRBV29-1	NA	TRBJ2-1	STSGGANNEQF
TRBV9	NA	TRBJ1-2	ASSVVDGYGYT
TRBV5-6	NA	TRBJ1-1	ASSLSAQTRYTEAF
TRBV27	NA	TRBJ1-2	ASSTQDRGKGYGYT
TRBV14	NA	TRBJ1-1	ASSQDQWGRVTQAF
TRBV18	NA	TRBJ1-2	ASSPGQGHIYGYT
TRBV27	NA	TRBJ1-3	ASSLNWGNTIY
TRBV29-1	NA	TRBJ1-2	SVVQQYGYT
TRBV19	NA	TRBJ2-7	ASSPDMFAYEQY
TRBV19	once	TRBJ1-2	AGETQGVYGYT
TRBV3-1/TRBV3-2	NA	TRBJ1-5	ASSQGTGRNQPQH
TRBV4-2	NA	TRBJ2-1	ASSYGGAPNEQF
TRBV28	NA	TRBJ2-1	ASSLGGSTWYEQF
TRBV7-9	NA	TRBJ2-2	ASSLRAGANTGELF
TRBV5-1	NA	TRBJ2-7	ASSSDRSYEQY
TRBV28	NA	TRBJ2-7	ASSLTRDSYEQY
TRBV2	NA	TRBJ2-7	ASSEARGGEQY
TRBV4-2	NA	TRBJ2-7	ASSQGLAAAVEQY
TRBV27	NA	TRBJ1-4	ASSLAGTYNEKLF
TRBV27	NA	TRBJ1-2	ASSSAQGPGYT
TRBV30	once	TRBJ1-2	AWSLQTYGYT